This passage covers 30 T cell receptor beta chains from one sample sequenced in a study of technical replicates of blood from four donors. The data were produced by immunoSEQ multiplex PCR, yet TCRdb's version contains in-frame clones alone and is incomplete. The sample lists 50,000 to 70,000 clones, 93% occurring once. Input material: PBMCs. The receptors here all came from a human donor in good health. Some clones in this sample may be carry-over from other donors' samples.

The chain couples TRBV7-9 to TRBJ1-1, with 7 bases aligning to TRBD1. This CDR3 is built from 15 residues. Germline-derived CDR1 and CDR2 are SEHNR and FQNEAQ (reference sequence). Trimming took 1 base from V and 0 from J; bases not matched to a gene: 2. CDR3 residues: CASSLVGTVNTEAFF. DNA for the CDR3: TGTGCCAGCAGCTTAGTGGGGACAGTGAACACTGAAGCTTTCTTT.

This sequence joins TRBV5-4 and TRBJ2-5, with unresolved D. The CDR3 has 12 residues. Trimming cost V 5 bases and J 0 bases, with 5 bases left between them. Germline V gives CDR1 SGHNT, CDR2 YYREEE (reference sequence). In DNA, the CDR3 is TGTGCCAGCAGTACAGACCAAGAGACCCAGTACTTC. It encodes CASSTDQETQYF.

The J gene is TRBJ1-4, the V gene TRBV7-7; possibly TRBD1 for D (5 bases). The CDR3 length is 15 residues. Germline loops: CDR1 SSHAT, CDR2 FNYEAQ (reference sequence). The ends were cut back, 1 base at V and 4 bases at J, with 10 bases in the middle. CDR3 sequence (DNA): TGTGCCAGCAGCTTAGGTCAGGGCCATAATGAAAAACTGTTTTTT. This encodes CASSLGQGHNEKLFF.

The V call is TRBV30, the J call TRBJ2-1, with 10 bases that match TRBD1. Trimming cost V 0 bases and J 8 bases; bases outside gene matches: 4. Germline lookup yields CDR1 GTSNPN and CDR2 SVGIG (reference sequence). The CDR3 sequence is 14 residues long. In DNA form, the CDR3 reads TGTGCCTGGAGTGTTGAGACAGGGGGCGATGAGCAGTTCTTC. As protein: CAWSVETGGDEQFF.

V usage is TRBV27 and J usage is TRBJ1-2; 7 bases agree with TRBD1. Looked up from germline, CDR1 is MNHEY and CDR2 is SMNVEV (reference sequence). V shed 8 bases and J 4 bases; nucleotides not matched to a gene: 10. This CDR3 region has 14 residues. The CDR3: CASGYTGVSYGYTF. Here the CDR3 DNA reads TGTGCCAGCGGTTATACAGGGGTTAGCTATGGCTACACCTTC.

V gene TRBV7-2 combines with J gene TRBJ2-2; D is uncertain. Trimming took 3 bases from V and 1 from J, leaving 3 bases between them. Germline V gene lookup returns CDR1 SGHTA and CDR2 FQGNSA. This CDR3 comprises 13 residues. CDR3 residues: CASSFLNTGELFF. In nucleotides, the CDR3 is TGTGCCAGCAGCTTTCTGAACACCGGGGAGCTGTTTTTT.

The chain combines TRBV6-1 with TRBJ1-1; 8 bases are a match to TRBD1. Trimming removed 4 bases from V and 1 base from J; junction bases left unmatched: 8. Germline V gives CDR1 MNHNS, CDR2 SASEGT. The CDR3 sequence is 16 residues long. The DNA of the CDR3 is TGTGCCAGCAGTGCACCGACCGGGACAGGGAACACTGAAGCTTTCTTT. It is translated as CASSAPTGTGNTEAFF.

This chain connects TRBV6-6 to TRBJ1-1, with D perhaps matching TRBD1 (6 bases). The CDR3 has 12 amino acids. The V and J ends lost 10 bases and 6 bases respectively, with 15 bases between them. CDR1 MNHNY and CDR2 SVGAGI come from the germline V gene (reference sequence). The CDR3 sequence is CATKLQGAEAFF. The CDR3 region has the DNA TGTGCCACTAAACTACAGGGAGCTGAAGCTTTCTTT.

The J gene is TRBJ1-1, the V gene TRBV4-3; D uncertain. With 1 base removed from V and 6 bases from J, the gap between germline ends came to 18 bases. This CDR3 has 16 amino acids. CDR1 is LGHNA and CDR2 is YSLEER in the germline V gene. The CDR3 spells CASSQGVTLVRSEAFF. Here the CDR3 DNA reads TGCGCCAGCAGCCAAGGTGTGACCCTGGTGAGGTCTGAAGCTTTCTTT.

The rearrangement uses TRBV30 and TRBJ1-6; maybe TRBD1 (6 bases). The CDR3 extends over 13 amino acids. Germline V gene lookup returns CDR1 GTSNPN and CDR2 SVGIG (reference sequence). Trimming shortened V by 8 bases and J by 3 bases, and 11 bases separated the two germline ends. CDR3 protein: CARQQGYNSPLHF. The CDR3 DNA sequence: TGTGCCCGGCAACAGGGCTATAATTCACCCCTCCACTTT. The entire variable domain, with the rest obtained from reference TRBV30 and TRBJ1-6, is as follows: SQTIHQWPATLVQPVGSPLSLECTVEGTSNPNLYWYRQAAGRGLQLLFYSVGIGQISSEVPQNLSASRPQDRQFILSSKKLLLSDSGFYLCARQQGYNSPLHFGNGTRLTVT.

The chain recombines TRBV27 with TRBJ2-4, with 8 bases that match TRBD2. This CDR3 spans 21 amino acids. Germline values: CDR1 MNHEY, CDR2 SMNVEV (reference sequence). With 4 bases clipped from V and 3 bases from J, the junction kept 23 bases outside the gene matches. This CDR3 is CASSSRLQREYGSIGKNIQYF. CDR3 nucleotide sequence: TGTGCCAGCAGTTCCCGATTGCAGCGGGAGTATGGTAGTATAGGCAAAAACATTCAGTACTTC.

The V gene is TRBV7-3, the J gene TRBJ1-6, with D possibly matching TRBD1 (6 bases). V was pared by 1 base and J by 6 bases, with 13 bases between. CDR3 length: 16 residues. CDR1 SGHTA and CDR2 FQGTGA come from the germline V gene. CDR3 nucleotides: TGTGCCAGCAGCTTAATAGGGGGTTTCTCTAATTCACCCCTCCACTTT. It specifies CASSLIGGFSNSPLHF.

The chain recombines TRBV2 with TRBJ2-3; TRBD2 aligns across 11 bases. Germline CDR1 and CDR2: SNHLY and FYNNEI. Germline trimming cut 3 bases from V and 2 bases from J; bases unmatched to any gene: 7. The CDR3 is made up of 17 amino acids. The CDR3 loop reads CASSERASGGNTDTQYF. DNA of the CDR3: TGTGCCAGCAGTGAGAGGGCTAGCGGGGGGAACACAGATACGCAGTATTTT.

The CDR3 protein is CASSVNREQYF. Here the CDR3 DNA reads TGTGCCAGCAGCGTAAACAGGGAGCAGTACTTC. V and J are TRBV2 and TRBJ2-7; D possibly corresponds to TRBD1 (5 bases). V shed 6 bases and J shed 7 bases, with 10 bases lying between them. Germline V lookup: CDR1 SNHLY, CDR2 FYNNEI. The CDR3 has 11 residues.

J is TRBJ2-2 and V is TRBV6-5; the match to TRBD1 covers 8 bases. The CDR3 totals 13 residues. The germline V gene encodes CDR1 MNHEY and CDR2 SVGAGI. J gave up 6 bases and V 6 bases, and 3 bases lay outside the gene matches. The CDR3 protein is CASSRTGSGELFF. CDR3 coding DNA: TGTGCCAGCAGCCGGACAGGGTCCGGGGAGCTGTTTTTT.

DNA of the CDR3: TGCAGCGTCACCCTCAGGGACAGCCGGGAGCAGTACTTC. Translation gives CSVTLRDSREQYF. The chain couples TRBV29-1 to TRBJ2-7, with 7 bases lining up with TRBD1. Germline assignment: CDR1 SQVTM and CDR2 ANQGSEA. The CDR3 extends over 13 amino acids. V trimming: 6 bases; J trimming: 7 bases; junction bases outside the gene matches: 12.

This chain joins TRBV7-9 and TRBJ2-6, with 13 positions matching TRBD2. The V and J ends lost 11 bases and 2 bases, in that order; junction bases with no gene match: 9. This CDR3 contains 17 residues. From germline, CDR1 is SEHNR and CDR2 FQNEAQ (reference sequence). The CDR3 nucleotides read TGTGCCCCCGACCTAACTAGCGGGGGGGCTGGGGCCAACGTCCTGACTTTC. This codes for CAPDLTSGGAGANVLTF. Full variable domain (rest looked up from reference TRBV7-9 and TRBJ2-6): DTGVSQNPRHKITKRGQNVTFRCDPISEHNRLYWYRQTLGQGPEFLTYFQNEAQLEKSRLLSDRFSAERPKGSFSTLEIQRTEQGDSAMYLCAPDLTSGGAGANVLTFGAGSRLTVL.

The V call is TRBV15, the J call TRBJ1-4; no reliable D call. The V and J ends lost 0 bases and 8 bases respectively, with 7 bases between them. The CDR3 has 13 residues. Germline V gives CDR1 LNHNV, CDR2 YYDKDF (reference sequence). The CDR3 here is CATSRDREEKLFF. The CDR3 DNA sequence: TGTGCCACCAGCAGAGATAGGGAGGAAAAACTGTTTTTT.

The chain carries TRBV13 and TRBJ1-2; TRBD1 aligns across 7 bases. Germline loops: CDR1 PRHDT, CDR2 FYEKMQ (reference sequence). V was clipped by 0 bases and J by 6 bases; unmatched bases: 1. CDR3 length: 13 amino acids. CDR3 loop: CASSLGQGNGYTF. The CDR3 nucleotides are TGTGCCAGCAGCTTAGGACAGGGGAATGGCTACACCTTC.

J is TRBJ2-5 and V is TRBV5-1; TRBD2 aligns across 9 bases. The CDR3 sequence is 14 residues long. Trimming at V came to 4 bases and at J to 4 bases, leaving 5 bases not matched to a gene. Germline V gene data show CDR1 as SGHRS and CDR2 as YFSETQ. CDR3 amino acids: CASSTSGRPETQYF. The CDR3 region has the DNA TGCGCCAGCAGCACCAGCGGGAGGCCAGAGACCCAGTACTTC.

This clone was counted a few times. CDR3 region: CASTQPGVDTQYF. CDR3 bases: TGTGCCAGCACCCAACCGGGGGTAGATACGCAGTATTTT. V and J are TRBV6-1 and TRBJ2-3, with D possibly being TRBD2 (6 bases). Trimming took off 7 bases at V and 5 bases at J, with 13 bases between the two ends. CDR1 and CDR2 (germline): MNHNS, SASEGT. This CDR3 has 13 amino acids.

This chain connects TRBV5-4 to TRBJ2-5; 8 bases match TRBD1. With V trimmed by 2 bases and J by 5 bases, 5 bases remained unmatched. The CDR3 runs to 14 residues. The germline V gene encodes CDR1 SGHNT and CDR2 YYREEE (reference sequence). CDR3: CASSFTGGWETQYF. The DNA for the CDR3 is TGTGCCAGCAGCTTTACAGGGGGGTGGGAGACCCAGTACTTC. Filled out from reference TRBV5-4 and TRBJ2-5, the complete variable domain reads ETGVTQSPTHLIKTRGQQVTLRCSSQSGHNTVSWYQQALGQGPQFIFQYYREEENGRGNFPPRFSGLQFPNYSSELNVNALELDDSALYLCASSFTGGWETQYFGPGTRLLVL.

This clone was detected only a few times. V is TRBV7-2 and J is TRBJ1-4; 7 positions match TRBD1. Unmatched junction bases numbered 6, after V lost 4 bases and J lost 7 bases. The CDR3 is made up of 14 amino acids. Germline loops: CDR1 SGHTA, CDR2 FQGNSA. The DNA for the CDR3 is TGTGCCAGCAGCTCTAACAGGGGCGGTGAAAAACTGTTTTTT. Translating gives CASSSNRGGEKLFF. Full variable domain (remainder filled in from reference TRBV7-2 and TRBJ1-4): GAGVSQSPSNKVTEKGKDVELRCDPISGHTALYWYRQSLGQGLEFLIYFQGNSAPDKSGLPSDRFSAERTGGSVSTLTIQRTQQEDSAVYLCASSSNRGGEKLFFGSGTQLSVL.

The chain carries TRBV6-1 and TRBJ2-5; 7 bases are shared with TRBD1. Germline lookup yields CDR1 MNHNS and CDR2 SASEGT. V shed 4 bases, J shed 5 bases, and the junction held 7 bases outside the gene matches. This CDR3 region has 14 residues. The CDR3 nucleotides read TGTGCCAGCAGTGTACGGACAGGAAGGGAGACCCAGTACTTC. This gives the protein CASSVRTGRETQYF.

The V gene is TRBV19, the J gene TRBJ2-2; 8 bases agree with TRBD1. The ends lost 8 bases at V and 9 bases at J; junction bases unmatched: 2. CDR3 size: 11 residues. In germline, CDR1 is LNHDA, CDR2 SQIVND (reference sequence). CDR3: CASGQGRELFF. Here the CDR3 DNA reads TGTGCCAGTGGACAGGGCCGGGAGCTGTTTTTT.

This chain uses TRBV18 with TRBJ1-1; 11 nucleotides match TRBD1. Trimming took 2 bases from V and 11 from J; bases not matched to a gene: 13. Germline CDR1 is KGHSH and CDR2 is LQKENI. The CDR3 runs to 16 residues. CDR3 region: CASSPSAGTGGAVAFF. The CDR3 DNA reads as TGTGCCAGCTCACCATCAGCAGGGACAGGGGGAGCTGTGGCTTTCTTT.

By frequency in the sample, this clone is medium-sized. The chain links TRBV16 to TRBJ2-5, with 7 positions matching TRBD1. The junction had 13 bases not matched to a gene; V was cut back by 1 base and J by 5 bases. The germline V gene has CDR1 KGHSY and CDR2 FQNENV. The CDR3 runs to 17 residues. In DNA form, the CDR3 reads TGTGCCAGCAGCCAATTTTCAGCACAGGGGCGCTCGGAGACCCAGTACTTC. Amino acids: CASSQFSAQGRSETQYF.

The chain is built from TRBV5-1 and TRBJ2-5, with D tentatively TRBD2 (5 bases). CDR1 is SGHRS, CDR2 YFSETQ, per germline. The V end lost 1 base, the J end lost 1 base, and 8 bases lay between the germline ends. This CDR3 has 14 residues. CDR3 residues: CASSLRGLQETQYF. The DNA of the CDR3 is TGCGCCAGCAGCTTGCGCGGGCTCCAAGAGACCCAGTACTTC.

The chain has TRBV4-3 and TRBJ2-3, with 9 positions matching TRBD2. Germline trimming cut 8 bases from V and 8 bases from J; bases unmatched to any gene: 11. CDR1 is LGHNA, CDR2 YSLEER, per germline. The length of the CDR3 is 14 residues. DNA of the CDR3: TGCGCCAGCTCCGGGACTAGCTTTTTTCTTACGCAGTATTTT. This translates into CASSGTSFFLTQYF.

The V gene is TRBV6-6, the J gene TRBJ1-1; 7 bases fit TRBD1. The CDR3 runs 14 residues. V gave up 3 bases and J gave up 1 base; unmatched junction bases: 2. Per germline, CDR1 MNHNY and CDR2 SVGAGI (reference sequence). CDR3 in amino acids: CASSYNRGNTEAFF. As DNA, the CDR3 is TGTGCCAGCAGTTATAACAGGGGGAACACTGAAGCTTTCTTT.